The 10 T cell receptor beta chains in this list originate from one sample, sequenced in a study of neoadjuvant nivolumab and ipilimumab in lung cancer. Measured with immunoSEQ multiplex PCR; TCRdb has only the in-frame clones, and not every one. This table holds about 1,400 clones, roughly 86% found once. The material was adjacent normal lung tissue, obtained after neoadjuvant nivolumab, alone or with ipilimumab, at or shortly before surgery. The receptors derive from an adult with non-small cell lung cancer.

The V call is TRBV18, the J call TRBJ2-1; D perhaps matches TRBD1 (5 bases). The germline gives CDR1 KGHSH, CDR2 LQKENI. CDR3 length: 13 residues. Trimming stripped 1 base from V and 15 bases from J, with 16 bases between. For the CDR3, the DNA is TGTGCCAGCTCACCACTTGTATGGGGCGACGGGTTCTTC. Residues: CASSPLVWGDGFF.

V usage is TRBV6-5 and J usage is TRBJ1-1, with D perhaps matching TRBD1 (6 bases). The ends were cut back, 0 bases at V and 4 bases at J, with 12 bases in the middle. Per the germline V gene, CDR1 is MNHEY and CDR2 is SVGAGI. The CDR3 is 15 residues long. The CDR3 nucleotides are TGTGCCAGCAGTTACTCCCACAGGGTGGGCACTGAAGCTTTCTTT. It is translated as CASSYSHRVGTEAFF.

V is TRBV6-1 and J is TRBJ1-3; D gene unclear. Germline-derived CDR1 and CDR2 are MNHNS and SASEGT. CDR3 size: 16 residues. V lost 1 base, J lost 0 bases, and 10 bases lay in between. The CDR3 sequence: CASSEDISSSGNTIYF. In DNA, the CDR3 is TGTGCCAGCAGTGAAGATATATCCAGCTCTGGAAACACCATATATTTT.

This clone showed up just a few times. V is TRBV27 and J is TRBJ2-1; D is perhaps TRBD1 or TRBD2 (5 bases each). The CDR3 sequence is 15 residues long. Germline CDR1 reads MNHEY; CDR2 reads SMNVEV (reference sequence). Deletions cut 5 bases from V and 3 bases from J, with 14 bases between. The CDR3 region is CASSHPGTYYNEQFF. In DNA, the CDR3 is TGTGCCAGCAGTCACCCCGGGACCTACTACAATGAGCAGTTCTTC.

The V call is TRBV18, the J call TRBJ2-7; D remains unclear. From germline, CDR1 is KGHSH and CDR2 LQKENI. This CDR3 is 13 amino acids long. The V and J ends lost 0 bases and 2 bases respectively, with 5 bases between them. Here the CDR3 reads CASSPPSAYEQYF. CDR3 DNA sequence: TGTGCCAGCTCACCACCGTCCGCCTACGAGCAGTACTTC.

The chain combines TRBV28 with TRBJ2-5; no reliable D call. The CDR3 covers 14 residues. The germline V gene has CDR1 MDHEN and CDR2 SYDVKM. Trimming pared 6 bases from V and 5 bases from J, leaving 16 bases between. The chain's CDR3 is CASRGAGSGETQYF. CDR3 nucleotides: TGTGCCAGCAGGGGCGCCGGTTCGGGCGAGACCCAGTACTTC. Full variable domain (outside the CDR3, taken from reference TRBV28 and TRBJ2-5): DVKVTQSSRYLVKRTGEKVFLECVQDMDHENMFWYRQDPGLGLRLIYFSYDVKMKEKGDIPEGYSVSREKKERFSLILESASTNQTSMYLCASRGAGSGETQYFGPGTRLLVL.

J is TRBJ1-2 and V is TRBV6-5; 11 positions agree with TRBD1. Germline loops: CDR1 MNHEY, CDR2 SVGAGI. The trim removed 6 bases at V and 4 bases at J, leaving 4 bases unmatched. This CDR3 has 14 residues. CDR3 sequence reads: CASRRGQGVYGYTF. The CDR3 coding sequence is TGTGCCAGCAGAAGGGGACAGGGGGTCTATGGCTACACCTTC.

The count of this clone is one. Here the CDR3 DNA reads TGTGCCAGCAGCCAGTTTCAGGGGGTTCTTGGGGAGACCCAGTACTTC. Translated: CASSQFQGVLGETQYF. The chain links TRBV14 to TRBJ2-5, with TRBD1 identical over 7 bases. V lost 3 bases to trimming and J lost 5 bases; unmatched junction nucleotides: 12. In germline, CDR1 is SGHDN, CDR2 FVKESK. CDR3 size: 16 residues.

The chain has TRBV18 and TRBJ1-5; weak D call: TRBD1 (6 bases). Trimming stripped 3 bases from V and 4 bases from J, with 13 bases between. Germline V lookup: CDR1 KGHSH, CDR2 LQKENI. The CDR3 consists of 15 residues. CDR3 DNA: TGTGCCAGCTCACCGGTGGACAGTGCGAATCAGCCCCAGCATTTT. This translates into CASSPVDSANQPQHF.

This chain uses TRBV5-6 with TRBJ1-2; no reliable D call. Germline CDR1 and CDR2: SGHDT and YYEEEE. The CDR3 extends over 14 amino acids. The germline V and J ends were trimmed by 1 base and 0 bases, with 7 bases remaining between them. CDR3 amino acids: CASSLYRSNYGYTF. CDR3 in DNA: TGTGCCAGCAGCTTGTATCGGTCTAACTATGGCTACACCTTC.